The source of this T cell receptor (beta chain) is a study of identical twins. Findings and caveats of the study: Rather than following the same donors, the conclusions depended on cross-sectional statistical analysis.

A universal primer site was added by template switching, and unique molecular identifiers were carried by the cDNA. Using its own MiXCR run on the 5' RACE reads, TCRdb lists one record per CDR3 protein. This sample has hundreds of thousands of distinct CDR3 sequences, with less than 10% found just once. CDR1 is SGHTA and CDR2 is FQGNSA in the germline V gene. V lost 2 bases, J lost 2 bases, and 11 bases lay in between. The CDR3 sequence is 15 residues long. The donor group consisted entirely of healthy Caucasians. This clonotype has a count of ten or more. Its antigen is still unknown. This same sample was also part of a study on yellow fever vaccine responses in identical twins. That investigation notes: Reportedly, twins showed a vaccine T cell response that looked partly convergent and partly personalized.

The sequence derives from a woman between 18 and 30 years old in good health. The rearrangement joins TRBV7-2 to TRBJ2-3; unclear D gene. The sequencing sample was made of PBMCs. The CDR3 DNA is TGTGCCAGCAGCTTACTCCCTGGGAACACAGATACGCAGTATTTT. Its translation is CASSLLPGNTDTQYF.